This T cell receptor (beta chain) emerged from a study of cytomegalovirus exposure and HLA in healthy donors. This clone has only a few counts. This CDR3 is 13 amino acids long. Germline CDR1 and CDR2: SEHNR and FQNEAQ (reference sequence). V was clipped by 10 bases and J by 3 bases, with 12 bases between them. Researchers ran the PCR with 60 Vbeta and 13 Jbeta primers. Using immunoSEQ multiplex PCR, the repertoire was profiled, and TCRdb retains in-frame clones only, with some absent. The data show more than 75,000 clones, 79% seen once. Material: PBMCs. V and J are TRBV7-9 and TRBJ2-2, with no clear D. This sequence was found in a young man in good health and CMV-seronegative. The CDR3 spells CATAFSHTGELFF. CDR3 DNA sequence: TGTGCCACCGCGTTCTCACACACCGGGGAGCTGTTTTTT.